The T cell receptor (beta chain) described here comes from a study of cytomegalovirus exposure and HLA in healthy donors. Study-level results: There was a cluster of highly shared sequence variants that was likely a sequencing artifact. In a later analysis, TCR beta V- and J-gene trimming showed a link to a missense DCLRE1C variant.

As for this clone: Its cognate antigen is unknown.

At collection, donors were nominally healthy, but unrecorded immune exposures were probable. PCR involved 60 Vbeta and 13 Jbeta primers. Original methodology: In a later analysis, around 87 million unique TCR beta chains included roughly 11 million shared by two or more donors. The repertoire was sequenced with immunoSEQ multiplex PCR; TCRdb's copy has only in-frame clones and lacks some. For V, J and clone size, that table is used; D and trimming come from the DNA. The sample holds 160,000 or so clones, 81% seen once. The germline V and J ends were trimmed by 6 bases and 5 bases, with 9 bases remaining between them. CDR1 and CDR2 (germline): DFQATT, SNEGSKA (reference sequence). CDR3 length equals 11 residues.

Sequencing was done on a sample of PBMCs. The clonotype comes from a man in his fifties or sixties in good health and CMV-seropositive. The chain employs TRBV20-1 and TRBJ2-3, with a possible D match to TRBD1 (6 bases). The CDR3 sequence is CSAARGDTQYF. The CDR3 region has the DNA TGCAGTGCGGCCAGGGGAGATACGCAGTATTTT.